This T cell receptor (beta chain) was profiled in a study of graft-versus-host responses after intestinal transplantation. Looking at the study overall: Multivisceral, liver-intestinal, or isolated intestinal transplants were received by the recipients. Each patient got anti-thymocyte globulin induction, then tacrolimus and steroids for around three years.

A note on this clone: Its antigen remains unknown.

TCRdb's table, derived via immunoSEQ multiplex PCR, lists solely in-frame clones and lacks some. Among over 45,000 clones listed, about 90% were seen once. Study findings and constraints: Graft-versus-host to host-versus-graft clonal ratios in allografts were high in patients with graft-donor T cell macrochimerism.

Trimming took off 9 bases at V and 0 bases at J, with 18 bases between the two ends. The CDR3 covers 16 residues. Germline CDR1 is LNHDA and CDR2 is SQIVND (reference sequence). The receptor comes from a human donor who was the organ donor for an intestinal transplant. The specimen comprised unstimulated CD4+ T cells sorted from spleen or lymph node cells, sampled before transplant. V gene TRBV19 combines with J gene TRBJ1-3, with unresolved D. CDR3 amino acids: CASQPRGGSSGNTIYF. Here the CDR3 DNA reads TGTGCCAGCCAACCTCGGGGAGGCAGCTCTGGAAACACCATATATTTT. Full variable domain (rest looked up from reference TRBV19 and TRBJ1-3): DGGITQSPKYLFRKEGQNVTLSCEQNLNHDAMYWYRQDPGQGLRLIYYSQIVNDFQKGDIAEGYSVSREKKESFPLTVTSAQKNPTAFYLCASQPRGGSSGNTIYFGEGSWLTVV.